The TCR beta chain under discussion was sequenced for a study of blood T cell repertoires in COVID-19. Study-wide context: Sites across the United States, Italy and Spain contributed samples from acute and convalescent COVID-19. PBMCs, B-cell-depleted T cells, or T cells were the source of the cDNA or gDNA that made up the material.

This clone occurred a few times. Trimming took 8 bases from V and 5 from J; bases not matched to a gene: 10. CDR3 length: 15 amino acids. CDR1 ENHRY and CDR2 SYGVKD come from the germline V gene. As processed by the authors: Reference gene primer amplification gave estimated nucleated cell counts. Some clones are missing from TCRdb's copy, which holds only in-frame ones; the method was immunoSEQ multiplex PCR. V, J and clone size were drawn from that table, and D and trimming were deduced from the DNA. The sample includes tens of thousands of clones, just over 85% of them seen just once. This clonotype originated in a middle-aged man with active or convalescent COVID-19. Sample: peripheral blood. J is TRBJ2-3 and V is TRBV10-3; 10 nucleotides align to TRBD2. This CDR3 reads CAIGRAGGLRDTQYF. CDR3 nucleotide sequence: TGTGCCATCGGTAGAGCGGGGGGGCTTAGAGATACGCAGTATTTT.